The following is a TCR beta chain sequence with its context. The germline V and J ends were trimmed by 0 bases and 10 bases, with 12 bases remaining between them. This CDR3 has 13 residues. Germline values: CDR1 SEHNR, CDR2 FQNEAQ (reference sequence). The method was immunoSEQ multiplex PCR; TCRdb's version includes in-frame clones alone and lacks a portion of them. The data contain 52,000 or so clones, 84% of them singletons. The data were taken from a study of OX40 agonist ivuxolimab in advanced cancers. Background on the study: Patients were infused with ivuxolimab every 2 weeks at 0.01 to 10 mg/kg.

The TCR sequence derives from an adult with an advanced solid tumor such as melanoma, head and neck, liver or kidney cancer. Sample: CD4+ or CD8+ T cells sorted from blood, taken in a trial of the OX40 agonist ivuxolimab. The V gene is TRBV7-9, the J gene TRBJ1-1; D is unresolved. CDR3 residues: CASSLAQSIGAFF. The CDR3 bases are TGTGCCAGCAGCTTAGCGCAGAGCATCGGAGCTTTCTTT.